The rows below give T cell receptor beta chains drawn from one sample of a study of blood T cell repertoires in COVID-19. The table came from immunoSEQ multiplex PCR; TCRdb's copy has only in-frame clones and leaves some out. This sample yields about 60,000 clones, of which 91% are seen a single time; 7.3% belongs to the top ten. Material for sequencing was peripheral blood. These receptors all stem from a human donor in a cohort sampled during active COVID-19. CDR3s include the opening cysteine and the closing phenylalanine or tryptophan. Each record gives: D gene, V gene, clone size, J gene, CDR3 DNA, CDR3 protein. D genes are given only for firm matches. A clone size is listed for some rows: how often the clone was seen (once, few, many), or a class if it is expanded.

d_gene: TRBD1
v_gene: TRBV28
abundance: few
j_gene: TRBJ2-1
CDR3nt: TGTGCAGCCAAAACAGGGGGCTCCTACAATGAGCAGTTCTTC
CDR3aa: CAAKTGGSYNEQFF

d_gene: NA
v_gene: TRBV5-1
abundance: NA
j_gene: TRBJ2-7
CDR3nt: TGCGCCAGCAGCCTCGGGGTAGACGGCGAGCAGTACTTC
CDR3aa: CASSLGVDGEQYF

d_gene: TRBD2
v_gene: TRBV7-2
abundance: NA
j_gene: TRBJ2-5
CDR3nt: TGTGCCAGCAGCCCAAGGACTAGCGGGGGGAGTTTGGAGACCCAGTACTTC
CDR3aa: CASSPRTSGGSLETQYF

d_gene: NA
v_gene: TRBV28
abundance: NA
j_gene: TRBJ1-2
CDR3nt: TGTGCCAGCAGTTTATATGAGGTGGCGTTTAACTATGGCTACACCTTC
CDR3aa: CASSLYEVAFNYGYTF

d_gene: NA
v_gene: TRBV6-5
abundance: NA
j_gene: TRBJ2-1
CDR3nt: TGTGCCAGCAGGTCCCGGGACTACAATGAGCAGTTCTTC
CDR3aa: CASRSRDYNEQFF

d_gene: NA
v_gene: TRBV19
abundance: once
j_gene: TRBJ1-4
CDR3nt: TGTGCCAGTAGTCCGCGGCAGGGCGATGCAACTAATGAAAAACTGTTTTTT
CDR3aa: CASSPRQGDATNEKLFF

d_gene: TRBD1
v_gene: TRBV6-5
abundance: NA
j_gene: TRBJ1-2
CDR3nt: TGTGCCAGCAGCCCCCGACAGGGTAACTATGGCTACACCTTC
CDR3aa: CASSPRQGNYGYTF

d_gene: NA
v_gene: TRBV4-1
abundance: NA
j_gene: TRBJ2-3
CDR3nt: TGCGCCAGCAGCCAATCCCTAAGGACAGTAAAGACGACCACAGATACGCAGTATTTT
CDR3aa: CASSQSLRTVKTTTDTQYF

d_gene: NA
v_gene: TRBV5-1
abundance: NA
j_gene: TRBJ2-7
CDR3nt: TGCGCCAGCAGCTTGAATGCTGGGACAACCGAGCAGTACTTC
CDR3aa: CASSLNAGTTEQYF

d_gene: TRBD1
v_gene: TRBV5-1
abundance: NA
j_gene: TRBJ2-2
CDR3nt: TGCGCCAGCAGCTTGGCCCCCAGGGGGAGCACCGGGGAGCTGTTTTTT
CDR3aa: CASSLAPRGSTGELFF

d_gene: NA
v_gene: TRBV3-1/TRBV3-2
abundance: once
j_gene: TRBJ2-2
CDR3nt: TGTGCCAGCAGATACAGGGAGGGCGGGGAGCTGTTTTTT
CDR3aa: CASRYREGGELFF

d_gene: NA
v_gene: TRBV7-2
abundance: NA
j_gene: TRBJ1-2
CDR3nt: TGTGCCAGCAGCTTAAGCGGCAGGAGGGTTAATGGCTACACCTTC
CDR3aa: CASSLSGRRVNGYTF

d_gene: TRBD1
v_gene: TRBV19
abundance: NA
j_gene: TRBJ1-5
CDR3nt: TGTGCCAGTAGTACTCTCGACGGGGGCCGGGACAGGGGGGACCAGCCCCAGCATTTT
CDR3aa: CASSTLDGGRDRGDQPQHF

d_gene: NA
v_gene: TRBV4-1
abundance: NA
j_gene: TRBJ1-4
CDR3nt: TGCGCCAGCAGCCAAGATTCTGGGGGCAGGGTTAATGAAAAACTGTTTTTT
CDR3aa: CASSQDSGGRVNEKLFF

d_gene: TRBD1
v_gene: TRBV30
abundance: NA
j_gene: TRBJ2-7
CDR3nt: TGTGCCTGGAGTGAAGGGGGGACAGGGGGCACCTACGAGCAGTACTTC
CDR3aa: CAWSEGGTGGTYEQYF